The TCR beta chain under discussion was sequenced for a study of a mutant IDH1 vaccine in newly diagnosed glioma. On the study more broadly: Beginning 4-6 weeks after radiotherapy alone, or with temozolomide cycles, vaccination took place. Study conclusions and caveats: Vaccine-induced immune responses occurred in 90% to 95% of patients.

As for time point: week 11, during vaccination. Vaccinated patients received 300 ug of mutant IDH1 20-mer peptide per dose, with topical imiquimod. TCRdb's table, derived via immunoSEQ multiplex PCR, lists solely in-frame clones and lacks some. This table has roughly 60,000 clones, under 90% appearing once. CDR3 length: 13 amino acids. Trimming removed 6 bases at V and 2 bases at J, with 8 bases between. Per germline, CDR1 MNHEY and CDR2 SMNVEV (reference sequence). Note on this clone: Its antigen is as yet unknown.

The sequence was collected from a young man with glioma. The sequencing used PBMCs, collected from a glioma patient whose treatment included an IDH1 peptide vaccine. V gene TRBV27 combines with J gene TRBJ1-5, with a tentative D call TRBD1 (6 bases). The CDR3 DNA sequence: TGTGCCAGCAGGGCAGGGGGCAATCAGCCCCAGCATTTT. It encodes CASRAGGNQPQHF.